Below, 20 T cell receptor beta chains from the same sample are listed, as sequenced in a study of beta chain features in type 1 diabetes. Study findings and constraints: The study found moderately but significantly shorter TCRB CDR3s in all four CD4+ subsets of Type 1 diabetes patients.

The isolated RNA, all of it, was reverse transcribed, so expressed TCRB transcripts were what got sequenced. Only in-frame clones appear in the TCRdb table, and some are missing; sequencing was by immunoSEQ multiplex PCR. In the table there are approximately 150,000 clones, about an eighth of which are singletons. What these receptors recognize is not known. Sequencing was carried out using central memory CD4+ T cells from blood. Every receptor here comes from a man between 18 and 35 years old with type 1 diabetes.

This clone was found a few times. The chain joins TRBV2 to TRBJ2-1, with D possibly TRBD2 on 6 matching bases. Germline V CDR1 and CDR2: SNHLY, FYNNEI. CDR3 size: 13 residues. Trimming shortened V by 6 bases and J by 4 bases, and 10 bases separated the two germline ends. CDR3 bases: TGTGCCAGCAGGGGGACTGGATACAATGAGCAGTTCTTC. Its protein product is CASRGTGYNEQFF.

The V call is TRBV7-9, the J call TRBJ2-7; no definite D call. The CDR3 has 12 residues. Trimming took 8 bases from V and 7 from J, leaving 15 bases between them. Germline V gives CDR1 SEHNR, CDR2 FQNEAQ (reference sequence). CDR3 nucleotides: TGTGCCAGCGGTGGCAGAAGTAGTGAGCAGTACTTC. Amino acids: CASGGRSSEQYF.

The chain couples TRBV4-1 to TRBJ1-6; maybe TRBD1 (5 bases). The germline V and J ends were trimmed by 4 bases and 7 bases, with 14 bases remaining between them. This CDR3 has 15 residues. CDR1 and CDR2 from the germline V gene are MGHRA and YSYEKL. The CDR3 bases are TGCGCCAGCAGCCCAGGGAAGCGGGACAATTCACCCCTCCACTTT. This sequence encodes CASSPGKRDNSPLHF.

To note about this clone: The same CDR3 arises from other DNA sequences in this sample as well. The chain uses TRBV7-2 and TRBJ2-2; the D gene is possibly TRBD2 (6 bases). CDR3 length: 15 residues. Germline V gene sequence: CDR1 SGHTA, CDR2 FQGNSA. V lost 6 bases and J 1 base, leaving 12 bases between the germline ends. CDR3 coding DNA: TGTGCCAGCAGTTTTGGGGGGATGAACACCGGGGAGCTGTTTTTT. As protein: CASSFGGMNTGELFF.

This clone has just a few counts. The chain links TRBV30 to TRBJ1-2; TRBD1 aligns across 7 bases. The CDR3 has 15 residues. Looked up from germline, CDR1 is GTSNPN and CDR2 is SVGIG (reference sequence). The trim removed 3 bases at V and 8 bases at J, leaving 15 bases unmatched. The CDR3 is CAWSYLGPGTAGYTF. The CDR3 nucleotides read TGTGCCTGGAGCTACCTGGGCCCCGGGACAGCCGGCTACACCTTC.

About this clone: The identical CDR3 is also encoded by other nucleotide sequences in the sample. This chain joins TRBV7-2 and TRBJ2-7, with 7 positions matching TRBD2. Losses at the gene ends were 0 bases for V and 1 base for J; bases not matched to a gene: 3. Germline V gene sequence: CDR1 SGHTA, CDR2 FQGNSA. The CDR3 length is 15 residues. The CDR3 sequence: CASSLAGGSSYEQYF. CDR3 DNA sequence: TGTGCCAGCAGCTTAGCGGGGGGGTCATCCTACGAGCAGTACTTC.

This clone was observed a handful of times. V usage is TRBV7-9 and J usage is TRBJ2-1; D might be TRBD2 (5 bases). CDR1 and CDR2 (germline): SEHNR, FQNEAQ (reference sequence). The ends were cut back, 4 bases at V and 7 bases at J, with 11 bases in the middle. The length of the CDR3 is 13 residues. This CDR3 is CASSSPGWNEQFF. For the CDR3, the DNA is TGTGCCAGCAGCTCTCCGGGGTGGAATGAGCAGTTCTTC. The entire variable domain, with the rest obtained from reference TRBV7-9 and TRBJ2-1, is as follows: DTGVSQNPRHKITKRGQNVTFRCDPISEHNRLYWYRQTLGQGPEFLTYFQNEAQLEKSRLLSDRFSAERPKGSFSTLEIQRTEQGDSAMYLCASSSPGWNEQFFGPGTRLTVL.

The chain employs TRBV5-1 and TRBJ1-2; the match to TRBD1 covers 12 bases. Germline CDR1 SGHRS, CDR2 YFSETQ. The CDR3 is 14 amino acids. Trimming cost V 4 bases and J 10 bases; bases outside gene matches: 8. CDR3 DNA sequence: TGCGCCAGCAGCCGAGGGACAGGGGGCATATCCTACACCTTC. It is translated as CASSRGTGGISYTF.

The sample holds a few counts of this clone. This sequence joins TRBV5-1 and TRBJ2-7; maybe TRBD1 (6 bases). The CDR3 is 14 residues long. V shed 4 bases and J shed 2 bases, with 13 bases lying between them. CDR1 and CDR2 from the germline V gene are SGHRS and YFSETQ. The CDR3 nucleotides read TGCGCCAGCAGCCAAGCCCGGGACACCTACGAGCAGTACTTC. It specifies CASSQARDTYEQYF.

In its sample, this clone was seen a few times. The chain is built from TRBV28 and TRBJ1-2, with 7 bases identical to TRBD1. The CDR3 consists of 15 residues. Germline trimming cut 5 bases from V and 1 base from J; bases unmatched to any gene: 7. Germline loops: CDR1 MDHEN, CDR2 SYDVKM. Here the CDR3 reads CASSTGQVFNYGYTF. CDR3 coding DNA: TGTGCCAGCAGTACAGGACAGGTCTTTAACTATGGCTACACCTTC.

V usage is TRBV28 and J usage is TRBJ2-7, with 8 bases matching TRBD2. Per the germline V gene, CDR1 is MDHEN and CDR2 is SYDVKM. V lost 8 bases, J lost 0 bases, and 6 bases stayed unmatched. CDR3 size: 14 residues. In nucleotides, the CDR3 is TGTGCCAGCCGGACTAGCAGAAGCTCCTACGAGCAGTACTTC. Protein product: CASRTSRSSYEQYF.

V usage is TRBV7-6 and J usage is TRBJ2-3; D remains ambiguous. Germline V gives CDR1 SGHVS, CDR2 FNYEAQ. CDR3 length: 17 amino acids. The V end lost 5 bases, the J end lost 2 bases, and 20 bases lay between the germline ends. The CDR3 reads CASSPTGRRQDTDTQYF. In DNA, the CDR3 is TGTGCCAGCAGCCCGACCGGCAGGCGTCAGGACACAGATACGCAGTATTTT.

This clone was picked up a small number of times. J is TRBJ2-5 and V is TRBV27, with TRBD1 identical over 7 bases. The CDR3 totals 14 residues. V lost 5 bases, J lost 4 bases, and 7 bases stayed unmatched. In germline, CDR1 is MNHEY, CDR2 SMNVEV (reference sequence). CDR3: CASSPQGERETQYF. CDR3 nucleotide sequence: TGTGCCAGCAGTCCCCAGGGGGAGCGAGAGACCCAGTACTTC.

This clone showed up just a few times. This chain links TRBV11-2 with TRBJ1-1, with TRBD1 matching 9 bases. The CDR3 loop spans 17 amino acids. Germline V gene sequence: CDR1 SGHAT, CDR2 FQNNGV. Unmatched junction bases numbered 14, after V lost 5 bases and J lost 4 bases. The CDR3 here is CASSPQTGTGTGTEAFF. The CDR3 nucleotides read TGTGCCAGCAGCCCTCAAACGGGGACAGGGACTGGCACTGAAGCTTTCTTT.

V and J are TRBV28 and TRBJ2-7, with no clear D. The CDR3 extends over 14 amino acids. Trimming cost V 3 bases and J 3 bases, with 12 bases left between them. Germline CDR1 and CDR2: MDHEN and SYDVKM. In nucleotides, the CDR3 is TGTGCCAGCAGTTTTAGGCTCCCGAACTACGAGCAGTACTTC. Translated, it gives CASSFRLPNYEQYF.

This clone was seen a few times. V is TRBV7-3 and J is TRBJ2-3; the D is unclear. This CDR3 is 13 amino acids long. Looked up from germline, CDR1 is SGHTA and CDR2 is FQGTGA. The V end was cut by 2 bases, the J end by 5 bases, with 8 bases between. CDR3: CASSLVSQDTQYF. CDR3 nucleotide sequence: TGTGCCAGCAGCTTAGTCAGTCAAGATACGCAGTATTTT.

Many counts were recorded for this clone. The chain carries TRBV28 and TRBJ1-6; D remains ambiguous. The CDR3 is 12 residues long. From germline, CDR1 is MDHEN and CDR2 SYDVKM. Trimming pared 5 bases from V and 6 bases from J, leaving 5 bases between. For the CDR3, the DNA is TGTGCCAGCAGTACTCCTAATTCACCCCTCCACTTT. It specifies CASSTPNSPLHF.

This clone has a handful of counts. The rearrangement links TRBV7-2 to TRBJ2-7; D is uncertain. The CDR3 covers 14 residues. Trimming removed 5 bases from V and 3 bases from J, with 14 bases in between. Germline V lookup: CDR1 SGHTA, CDR2 FQGNSA. The CDR3 here is CASSPVAADYEQYF. The CDR3 DNA follows: TGTGCCAGCAGCCCCGTGGCGGCCGACTACGAGCAGTACTTC.

V gene TRBV29-1 combines with J gene TRBJ1-2; 8 bases fit TRBD1. Trimming cost V 5 bases and J 3 bases; bases outside gene matches: 5. This CDR3 has 13 residues. Germline CDR1 reads SQVTM; CDR2 reads ANQGSEA. The CDR3 DNA follows: TGCAGCGTTTACAAGGGACAGGACTATGGCTACACCTTC. It codes for CSVYKGQDYGYTF.

This clone turned up a few times. This rearrangement joins TRBV30 to TRBJ1-2; 7 nucleotides align to TRBD1. The CDR3 extends over 12 amino acids. CDR1 is GTSNPN and CDR2 is SVGIG in the germline V gene (reference sequence). After removal of 8 bases from V and 2 bases from J, the junction contained 5 bases not matched to a gene. This CDR3 reads CAGRDSNYGYTF. The CDR3 DNA reads as TGTGCCGGACGGGACAGCAACTATGGCTACACCTTC.